These 7 T cell receptor beta chains originate from one sample sequenced in a study of Graves' ophthalmopathy and Graves' hyperthyroidism. From RNA, the CDR3 regions of TCR beta chains were amplified and sequenced. HTBI primers were employed in first-round RT-PCR, then a second-round multiplex PCR followed. TCRdb processed the multiplex PCR reads anew with MiXCR; each CDR3 protein has one entry. The table shows some 410,000 distinct CDR3 sequences, with approximately 21% occurring only once. Sequenced input: peripheral blood. These receptors all come from a woman between 18 and 30 years old with stable Graves' hyperthyroidism.

The sample holds a few counts of this clonotype. The chain recombines TRBV6-1 with TRBJ1-1; no reliable D call. Trimming removed 5 bases at V and 10 bases at J, with 23 bases between. The CDR3 runs 15 residues. The germline V gene has CDR1 MNHNS and CDR2 SASEGT. In DNA form, the CDR3 reads TGTGCCAGCAGTCGCTACGATGGGGTCGGAATTGGAGCTTTCTTT. Translating gives CASSRYDGVGIGAFF.

This clonotype was seen a single time. The rearrangement joins TRBV20-1 to TRBJ1-1; D unclear. This CDR3 has 13 amino acids. Germline V lookup: CDR1 DFQATT, CDR2 SNEGSKA (reference sequence). The V and J ends lost 7 bases and 1 base respectively, with 13 bases between them. The CDR3 DNA follows: TGCAGTGTCCGAAAGTGGAAGAACACTGAAGCTTTCTTT. Its protein product is CSVRKWKNTEAFF.

This clonotype has at least ten counts. V is TRBV2 and J is TRBJ2-7, with 7 nucleotides matching TRBD1. Germline values: CDR1 SNHLY, CDR2 FYNNEI. This CDR3 region has 15 residues. V dropped 5 bases and J dropped 6; count of bases not matched to a gene: 13. The CDR3 protein is CASSRTPGQYPEQYF. DNA of the CDR3: TGTGCCAGCAGTAGAACACCGGGACAGTATCCCGAGCAGTACTTC.

This rearrangement joins TRBV5-1 to TRBJ2-2; D gene uncertain. Trimming pared 1 base from V and 2 bases from J, leaving 9 bases between. Germline V gene data show CDR1 as SGHRS and CDR2 as YFSETQ. The length of the CDR3 is 15 residues. Here the CDR3 reads CASSLRLPNTGELFF. DNA for the CDR3: TGCGCCAGCAGCTTGAGGCTACCTAACACCGGGGAGCTGTTTTTT.

This clonotype was observed at least ten times. The gene calls are TRBV6-5 and TRBJ2-2; D may be TRBD2 (5 bases). The CDR3 length is 14 residues. V was clipped by 7 bases and J by 2 bases, with 11 bases between them. CDR1 MNHEY and CDR2 SVGAGI come from the germline V gene. In nucleotides, the CDR3 is TGTGCCAGCATACTAGTTCCCAACACCGGGGAGCTGTTTTTT. It specifies CASILVPNTGELFF.

Of note for this clonotype: A read error may be the cause here, since a much bigger clone is one base away. The V gene is TRBV11-2, the J gene TRBJ2-2; the match to TRBD1 covers 8 bases. CDR1 and CDR2 from the germline V gene are SGHAT and FQNNGV. The CDR3 totals 15 residues. The CDR3 region is CASSFTGGSTGELCF. For the CDR3, the DNA is TGTGCCAGCAGCTTTACAGGGGGATCCACCGGGGAGCTGTGTTTT.

This clonotype showed up many times. The chain links TRBV28 to TRBJ2-7; D call uncertain. CDR3 length: 14 residues. The V end lost 2 bases, the J end lost 7 bases, and 15 bases lay between the germline ends. Germline V gene sequence: CDR1 MDHEN, CDR2 SYDVKM. The CDR3 loop is CASSLPGILREQYF. The CDR3, as DNA: TGTGCCAGCAGTTTACCCGGTATCCTACGGGAGCAGTACTTC.